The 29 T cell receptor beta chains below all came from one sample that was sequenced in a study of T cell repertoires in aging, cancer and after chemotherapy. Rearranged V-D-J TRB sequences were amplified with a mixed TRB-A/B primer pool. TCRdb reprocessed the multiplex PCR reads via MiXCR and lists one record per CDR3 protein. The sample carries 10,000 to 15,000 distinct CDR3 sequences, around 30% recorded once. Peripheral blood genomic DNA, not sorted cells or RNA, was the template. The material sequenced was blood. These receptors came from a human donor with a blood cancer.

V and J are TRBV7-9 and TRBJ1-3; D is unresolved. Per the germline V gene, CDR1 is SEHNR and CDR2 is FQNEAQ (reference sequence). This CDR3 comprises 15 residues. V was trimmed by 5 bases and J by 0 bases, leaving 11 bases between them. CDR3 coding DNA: TGTGCCAGCAGCCAATCGGGCAGCTCTGGAAACACCATATATTTT. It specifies CASSQSGSSGNTIYF.

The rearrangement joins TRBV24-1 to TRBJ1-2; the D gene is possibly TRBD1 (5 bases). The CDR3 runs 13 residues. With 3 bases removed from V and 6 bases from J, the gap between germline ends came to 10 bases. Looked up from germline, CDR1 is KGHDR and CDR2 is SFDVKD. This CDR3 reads CATSDKRRDGYTF. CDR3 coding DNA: TGTGCCACCAGTGATAAACGCAGGGATGGCTACACCTTC.

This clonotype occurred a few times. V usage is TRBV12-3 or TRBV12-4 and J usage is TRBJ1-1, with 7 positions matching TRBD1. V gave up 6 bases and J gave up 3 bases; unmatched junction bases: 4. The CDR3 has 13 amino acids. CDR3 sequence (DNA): TGTGCCAGCAGGCCGACAGGGCACACTGAAGCTTTCTTT. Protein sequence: CASRPTGHTEAFF.

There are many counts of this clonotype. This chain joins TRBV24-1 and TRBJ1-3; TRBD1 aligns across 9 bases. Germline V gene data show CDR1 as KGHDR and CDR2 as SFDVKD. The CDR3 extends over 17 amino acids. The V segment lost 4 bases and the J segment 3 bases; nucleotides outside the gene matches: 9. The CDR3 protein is CATSDSRTGAGGNTIYF. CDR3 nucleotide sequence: TGTGCCACCAGTGACTCACGGACAGGGGCCGGTGGAAACACCATATATTTT.

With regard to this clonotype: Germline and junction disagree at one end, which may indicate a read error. The CDR3 DNA reads as TGTGCCATCAGCTTAGACGGGAGTGTAGCCACAGATACGCAGTATTTT. Its protein is CAISLDGSVATDTQYF. The V and J genes are TRBV11-2 and TRBJ2-3; maybe TRBD2 (6 bases). CDR1 and CDR2 from the germline V gene are SGHAT and FQNNGV. This CDR3 contains 16 residues.

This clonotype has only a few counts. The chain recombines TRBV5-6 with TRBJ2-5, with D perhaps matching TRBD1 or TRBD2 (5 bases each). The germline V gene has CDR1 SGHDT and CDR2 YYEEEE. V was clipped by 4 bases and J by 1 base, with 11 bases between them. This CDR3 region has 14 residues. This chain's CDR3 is CASSRRDGQETQYF. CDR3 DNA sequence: TGTGCCAGCAGCCGACGGGACGGCCAAGAGACCCAGTACTTC.

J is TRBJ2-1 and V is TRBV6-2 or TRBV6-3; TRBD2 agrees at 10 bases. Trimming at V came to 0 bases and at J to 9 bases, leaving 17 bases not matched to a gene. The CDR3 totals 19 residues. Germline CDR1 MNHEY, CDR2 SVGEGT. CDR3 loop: CASSYSSRLAGDTESEQFF. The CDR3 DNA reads TGTGCCAGCAGTTACTCGAGTAGGCTAGCGGGAGATACGGAGAGTGAGCAGTTCTTC.

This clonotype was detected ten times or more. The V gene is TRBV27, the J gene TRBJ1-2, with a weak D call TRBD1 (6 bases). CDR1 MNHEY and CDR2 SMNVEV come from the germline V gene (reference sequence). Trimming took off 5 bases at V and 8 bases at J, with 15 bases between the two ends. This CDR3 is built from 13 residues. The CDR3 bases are TGTGCCAGCAGTCCCCGGGGGCTAGGGGGCTACACCTTC. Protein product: CASSPRGLGGYTF.

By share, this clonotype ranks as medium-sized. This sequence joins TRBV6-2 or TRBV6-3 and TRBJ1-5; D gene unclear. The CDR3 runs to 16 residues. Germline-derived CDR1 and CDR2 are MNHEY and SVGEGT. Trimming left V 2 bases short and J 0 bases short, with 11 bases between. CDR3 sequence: CASSYTGIGSNQPQHF. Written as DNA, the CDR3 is TGTGCCAGCAGTTACACTGGGATCGGTAGCAATCAGCCCCAGCATTTT.

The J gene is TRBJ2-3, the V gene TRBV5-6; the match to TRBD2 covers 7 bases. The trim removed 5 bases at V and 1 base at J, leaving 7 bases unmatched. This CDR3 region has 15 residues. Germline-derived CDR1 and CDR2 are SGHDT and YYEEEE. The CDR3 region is CASRAALAGTDTQYF. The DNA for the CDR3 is TGTGCCAGCAGGGCCGCTCTAGCGGGCACAGATACGCAGTATTTT.

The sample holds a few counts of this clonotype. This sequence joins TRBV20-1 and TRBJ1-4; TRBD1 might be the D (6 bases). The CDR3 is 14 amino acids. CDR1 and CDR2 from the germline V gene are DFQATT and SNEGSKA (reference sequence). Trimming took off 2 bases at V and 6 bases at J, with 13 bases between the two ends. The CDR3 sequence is CSARRGGPYEKLFF. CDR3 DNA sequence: TGCAGTGCTAGAAGGGGGGGGCCATATGAAAAACTGTTTTTT.

The CDR3 nucleotides are TGTGCCAGCAGCGCCCCAGGGGCTGAGGAGCAGTACTTC. Translated, it gives CASSAPGAEEQYF. The chain combines TRBV5-4 with TRBJ2-7; perhaps TRBD1 as D (6 bases). This CDR3 region has 13 residues. Germline CDR1 and CDR2: SGHNT and YYREEE (reference sequence). V shed 4 bases and J shed 7 bases, with 15 bases lying between them.

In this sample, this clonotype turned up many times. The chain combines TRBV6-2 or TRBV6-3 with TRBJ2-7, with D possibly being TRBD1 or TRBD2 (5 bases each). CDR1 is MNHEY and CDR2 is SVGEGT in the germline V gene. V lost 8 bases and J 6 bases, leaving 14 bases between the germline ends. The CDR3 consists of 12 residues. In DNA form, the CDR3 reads TGTGCCAGCGGCGATTGGGGGATCGAGCAGTACTTC. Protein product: CASGDWGIEQYF.

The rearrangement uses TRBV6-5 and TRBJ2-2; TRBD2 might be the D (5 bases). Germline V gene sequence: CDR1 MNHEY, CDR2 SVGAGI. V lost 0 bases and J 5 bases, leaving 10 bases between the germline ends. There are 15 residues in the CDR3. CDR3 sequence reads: CASSYSIGETGELFF. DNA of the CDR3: TGTGCCAGCAGTTACTCGATTGGGGAGACCGGGGAGCTGTTTTTT.

The DNA for the CDR3 is TGTGCCAGCAGCTTAGTTCCAGCCCCCACAGATACGCAGTATTTT. Its protein product is CASSLVPAPTDTQYF. This chain uses TRBV7-9 with TRBJ2-3; D unclear. Trimming stripped 1 base from V and 2 bases from J, with 10 bases between. The CDR3 extends over 15 amino acids. Germline CDR1 and CDR2: SEHNR and FQNEAQ (reference sequence).

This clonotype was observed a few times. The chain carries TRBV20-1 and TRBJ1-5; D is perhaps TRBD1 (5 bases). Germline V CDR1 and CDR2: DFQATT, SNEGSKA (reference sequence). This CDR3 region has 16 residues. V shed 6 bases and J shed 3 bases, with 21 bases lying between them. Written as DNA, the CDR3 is TGCAGTGCCAGGACATCGCCCGGCATGGACAATCAGCCCCAGCATTTT. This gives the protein CSARTSPGMDNQPQHF.

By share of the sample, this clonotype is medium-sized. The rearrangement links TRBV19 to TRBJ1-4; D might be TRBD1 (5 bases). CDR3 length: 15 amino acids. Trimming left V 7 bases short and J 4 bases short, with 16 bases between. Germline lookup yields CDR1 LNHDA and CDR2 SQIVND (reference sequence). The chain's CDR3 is CASTDRPGLNEKLFF. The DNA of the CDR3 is TGTGCCAGTACCGATCGGCCGGGACTTAATGAAAAACTGTTTTTT.

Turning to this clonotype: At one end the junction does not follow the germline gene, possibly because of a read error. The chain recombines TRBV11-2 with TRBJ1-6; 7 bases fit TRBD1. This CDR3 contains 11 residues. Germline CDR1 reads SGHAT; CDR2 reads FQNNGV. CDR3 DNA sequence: TGTGCCAGCAGCCAGGACAGGCCCCTCTACTTT. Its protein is CASSQDRPLYF.

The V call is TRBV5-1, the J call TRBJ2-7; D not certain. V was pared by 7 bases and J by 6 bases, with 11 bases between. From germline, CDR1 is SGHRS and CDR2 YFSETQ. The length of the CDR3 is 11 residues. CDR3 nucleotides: TGCGCCAGCTCGGTTGAATTCGAGCAGTACTTC. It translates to CASSVEFEQYF.

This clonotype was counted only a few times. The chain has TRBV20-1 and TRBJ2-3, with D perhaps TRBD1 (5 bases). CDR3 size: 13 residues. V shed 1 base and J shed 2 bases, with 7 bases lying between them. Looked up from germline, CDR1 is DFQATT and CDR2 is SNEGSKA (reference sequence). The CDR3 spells CSARGRVTDTQYF. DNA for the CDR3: TGCAGTGCTAGAGGCAGGGTCACAGATACGCAGTATTTT.

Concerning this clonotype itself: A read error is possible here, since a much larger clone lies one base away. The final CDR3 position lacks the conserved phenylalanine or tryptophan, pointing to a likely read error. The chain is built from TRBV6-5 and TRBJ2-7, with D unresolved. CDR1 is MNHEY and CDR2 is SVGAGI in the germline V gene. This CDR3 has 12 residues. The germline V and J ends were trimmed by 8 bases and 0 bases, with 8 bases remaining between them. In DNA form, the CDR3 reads TGTGCCAGCTTTTCGAGCTCCTACGAGCAGTACATC. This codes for CASFSSSYEQYI.

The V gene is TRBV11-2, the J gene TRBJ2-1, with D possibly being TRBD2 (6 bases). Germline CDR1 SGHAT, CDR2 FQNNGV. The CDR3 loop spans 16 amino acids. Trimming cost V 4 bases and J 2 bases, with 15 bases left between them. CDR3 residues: CASSCRGCGTYNEQFF. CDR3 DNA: TGTGCCAGCAGCTGTCGGGGGTGCGGGACCTACAATGAGCAGTTCTTC.

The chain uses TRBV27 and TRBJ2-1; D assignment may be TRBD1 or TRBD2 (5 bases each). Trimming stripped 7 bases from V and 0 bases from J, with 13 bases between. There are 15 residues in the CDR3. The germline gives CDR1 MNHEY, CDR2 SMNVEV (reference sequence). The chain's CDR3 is CASTPGTGSYNEQFF. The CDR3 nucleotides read TGTGCCAGCACCCCCGGGACCGGCTCCTACAATGAGCAGTTCTTC.

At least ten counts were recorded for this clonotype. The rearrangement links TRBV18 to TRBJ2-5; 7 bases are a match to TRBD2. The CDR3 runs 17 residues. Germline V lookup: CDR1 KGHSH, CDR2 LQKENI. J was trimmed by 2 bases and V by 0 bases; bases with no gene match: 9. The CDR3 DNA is TGTGCCAGCTCACCACCGAAAAAGCGGGAAACGCAAGAGACCCAGTACTTC. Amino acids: CASSPPKKRETQETQYF. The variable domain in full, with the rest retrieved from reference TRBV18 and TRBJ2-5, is NAGVMQNPRHLVRRRGQEARLRCSPMKGHSHVYWYRQLPEEGLKFMVYLQKENIIDESGMPKERFSAEFPKEGPSILRIQQVVRGDSAAYFCASSPPKKRETQETQYFGPGTRLLVL.

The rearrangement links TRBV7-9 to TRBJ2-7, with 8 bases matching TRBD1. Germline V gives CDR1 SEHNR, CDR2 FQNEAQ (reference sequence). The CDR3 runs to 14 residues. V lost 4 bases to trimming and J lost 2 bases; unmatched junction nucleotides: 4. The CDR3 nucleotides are TGTGCCAGCAGCTCCTGGACAGGGACCTACGAGCAGTACTTC. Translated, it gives CASSSWTGTYEQYF.

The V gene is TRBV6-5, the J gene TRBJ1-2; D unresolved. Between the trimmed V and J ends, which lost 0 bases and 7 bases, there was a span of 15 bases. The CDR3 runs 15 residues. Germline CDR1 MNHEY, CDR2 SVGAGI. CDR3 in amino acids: CASSYSTARAGGYTF. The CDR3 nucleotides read TGTGCCAGCAGTTACTCGACTGCGAGGGCGGGTGGCTACACCTTC.

The CDR3 sequence is CASSAGSRTGGIYGYTF. The CDR3 DNA reads as TGTGCCAGCAGCGCGGGATCTCGGACAGGGGGTATTTATGGCTACACCTTC. This chain connects TRBV5-4 to TRBJ1-2; TRBD1 aligns across 10 bases. There are 17 residues in the CDR3. Per the germline V gene, CDR1 is SGHNT and CDR2 is YYREEE (reference sequence). J gave up 5 bases and V 4 bases, and 14 bases lay outside the gene matches.

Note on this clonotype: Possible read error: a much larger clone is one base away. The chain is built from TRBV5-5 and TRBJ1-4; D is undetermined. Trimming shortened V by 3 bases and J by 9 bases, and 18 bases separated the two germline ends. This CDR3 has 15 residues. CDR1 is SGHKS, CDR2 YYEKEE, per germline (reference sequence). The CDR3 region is CASSSVSGHEQKLFF. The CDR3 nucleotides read TGTGCCAGCAGCTCGGTTTCGGGTCATGAACAAAAACTGTTTTTT. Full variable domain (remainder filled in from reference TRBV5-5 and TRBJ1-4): DAGVTQSPTHLIKTRGQQVTLRCSPISGHKSVSWYQQVLGQGPQFIFQYYEKEERGRGNFPDRFSARQFPNYSSELNVNALLLGDSALYLCASSSVSGHEQKLFFGSGTQLSVL.

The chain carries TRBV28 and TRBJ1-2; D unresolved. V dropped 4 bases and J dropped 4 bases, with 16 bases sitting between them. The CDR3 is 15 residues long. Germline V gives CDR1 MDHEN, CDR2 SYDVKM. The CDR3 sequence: CASSSLGKATYGYTF. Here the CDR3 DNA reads TGTGCCAGCAGTTCGCTTGGTAAGGCGACCTATGGCTACACCTTC.